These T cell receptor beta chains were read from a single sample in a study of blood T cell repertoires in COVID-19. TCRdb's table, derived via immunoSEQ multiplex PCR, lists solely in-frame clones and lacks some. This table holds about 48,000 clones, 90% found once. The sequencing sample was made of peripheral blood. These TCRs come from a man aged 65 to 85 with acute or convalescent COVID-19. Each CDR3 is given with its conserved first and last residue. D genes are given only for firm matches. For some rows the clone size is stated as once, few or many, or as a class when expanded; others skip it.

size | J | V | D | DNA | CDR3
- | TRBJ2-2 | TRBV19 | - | TGTGCCAGTAGTATTGAGTTGGGGCGTCCGGGGGAGCTGTTTTTT | CASSIELGRPGELFF
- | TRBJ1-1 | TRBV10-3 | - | TGTGCCATCAGAACAGCGAACACTGAAGCTTTCTTT | CAIRTANTEAFF
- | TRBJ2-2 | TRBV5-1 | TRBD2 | TGCGCCAGCAGCCCGGGGGGTACGAACACCGGGGAGCTGTTTTTT | CASSPGGTNTGELFF
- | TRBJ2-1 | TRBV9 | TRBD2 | TGTGCCAGCAGCGTAGAGCGGGGGCGGTACAATGAGCAGTTCTTC | CASSVERGRYNEQFF
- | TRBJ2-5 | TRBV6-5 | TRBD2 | TGTGCCAGCAGGGGGGACTACCCAAAAGAGACCCAGTACTTC | CASRGDYPKETQYF
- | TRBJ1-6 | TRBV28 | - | TGTGCCAGCAGTTCGTCGGATGGAGTACCGACCGGATCCTATAATTCACCCCTCCACTTT | CASSSSDGVPTGSYNSPLHF
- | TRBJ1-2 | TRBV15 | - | TGTGCCACCAGCAGATCTTCAATTACCCTGGGTGGGGGGGCGGATGGCTACACCTTC | CATSRSSITLGGGADGYTF
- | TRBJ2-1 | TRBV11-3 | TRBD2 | TGTGCCAGCAGCTCGGGACTAGCGGGGGAAGGCAATGAGCAGTTCTTC | CASSSGLAGEGNEQFF
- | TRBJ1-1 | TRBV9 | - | TGTGCCAGCAGCCTCACAGGGAGTATAGGGGCCACTGAAGCTTTCTTT | CASSLTGSIGATEAFF
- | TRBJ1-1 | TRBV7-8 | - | TGTGCCAGCAGCTTAACAGCTATGAACACTGAAGCTTTCTTT | CASSLTAMNTEAFF
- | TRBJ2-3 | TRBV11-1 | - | TGTGCCAGCAGTCCGAACACAGGGTTTAGCACAGATACGCAGTATTTT | CASSPNTGFSTDTQYF
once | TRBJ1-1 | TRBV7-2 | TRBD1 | TGTGCCAGCAGCTTAGAGGGAACAGGGGTTGCCACTGAAGCTTTCTTT | CASSLEGTGVATEAFF
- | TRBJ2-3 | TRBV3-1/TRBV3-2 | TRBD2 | TGTGCCAGCAGCCAAGAGGCCCCCTGGACTAGCGGGTTGGGAGATACGCAGTATTTT | CASSQEAPWTSGLGDTQYF
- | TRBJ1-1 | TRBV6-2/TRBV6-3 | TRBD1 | TGTGCCAGCAGTTACTGGGCAGGGGGCTTTGAAGCTTTCTTT | CASSYWAGGFEAFF
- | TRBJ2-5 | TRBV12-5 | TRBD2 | TGTGCTAGTAGAGGGCGGGGGGCTGAAGAGACCCAGTACTTC | CASRGRGAEETQYF
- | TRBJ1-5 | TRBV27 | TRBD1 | TGTGCCAGCAGTTTAAGACAGGGGGCGAACGGTCATCAGCCCCAGCATTTT | CASSLRQGANGHQPQHF
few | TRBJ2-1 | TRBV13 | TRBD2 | TGTGCCAGCAGCCTCCGGACTGGCGGGGGGGCCAGTGAGCAGTTCTTC | CASSLRTGGGASEQFF
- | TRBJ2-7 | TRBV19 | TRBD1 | TGTGCCAGTAGTTCCCGGACAGGGGGCACCTACGAGCAGTACTTC | CASSSRTGGTYEQYF
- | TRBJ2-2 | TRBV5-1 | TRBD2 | TGCGCCAGCAGCATCTGGACTAGCGGGGGGCTGGACGGGGAGCTGTTTTTT | CASSIWTSGGLDGELFF
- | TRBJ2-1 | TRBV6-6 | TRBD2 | TGTGCCAGCGCCGGACTGGGGACTAACAATGAGCAGTTCTTC | CASAGLGTNNEQFF
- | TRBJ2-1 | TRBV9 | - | TGTGCCAGCAGCGTAAGGGGCGGTGGGCTGCGAGGAATCGATGAGCAGTTCTTC | CASSVRGGGLRGIDEQFF
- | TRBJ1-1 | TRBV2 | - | TGTGCCAGCAGTGACAGAGGAGGGGCCACGTACCTGATTAACACTGAAGCTTTCTTT | CASSDRGGATYLINTEAFF
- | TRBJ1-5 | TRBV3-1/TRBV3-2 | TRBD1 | TGTGCCAGCAGCCTCGGGACAGGGGACCAGCCCCAGCATTTT | CASSLGTGDQPQHF
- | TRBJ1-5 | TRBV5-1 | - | TGCGCCAGCAGCGCGGGATCAGAACCAAATCAGCCCCAGCATTTT | CASSAGSEPNQPQHF
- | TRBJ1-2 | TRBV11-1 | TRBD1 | TGTGCCAGCAGCTTGGGACAGCACTATGGCTACACCTTC | CASSLGQHYGYTF
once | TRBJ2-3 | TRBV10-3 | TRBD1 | TGTGCCATCAGTGGACAGGGGACCACAGATACGCAGTATTTT | CAISGQGTTDTQYF
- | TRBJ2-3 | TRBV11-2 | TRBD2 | TGTGCCAGCAGCTTAGGACTAGCGGGATCCACAGATACGCAGTATTTT | CASSLGLAGSTDTQYF
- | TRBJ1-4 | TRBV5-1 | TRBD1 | TGCGCCAGCAGCTTATCGACAGGGGGAATCGGGACTAATGAAAAACTGTTTTTT | CASSLSTGGIGTNEKLFF